This T cell receptor (beta chain) was captured in a study of T-cell reconstitution after alpha-beta-depleted transplantation in children. This clonotype came up a few times. From germline, CDR1 is KGHSH and CDR2 LQKENI. This CDR3 is built from 14 residues. Trimming took 1 base from V and 4 from J, leaving 10 bases between them. A library of TCRbeta sequences, prepared with unique molecular identifiers, was generated. TCRdb reprocessed the PCR reads with MiXCR, giving one entry per CDR3 protein. The sample yields a few hundred thousand distinct CDR3 sequences, 9% to 12% seen once. The genes are TRBV18 and TRBJ1-2; tentatively, D is TRBD1 (5 bases). The sequencing here drew on PBMCs from the stem cell graft donor, taken from the stem cell graft. The receptor was isolated from a human donor who donated a stem cell graft to a child with acute lymphoblastic leukemia. CDR3 bases: TGTGCCAGCTCACCACGGGACTCCGGCTATGGCTACACCTTC. The encoded protein is CASSPRDSGYGYTF.